This T cell receptor (beta chain) was recovered during a study of cytomegalovirus exposure and HLA in healthy donors. Study-level background: Among the roughly 400 genotyped donors, 81% were placed in the Caucasian-associated ancestry cluster. Study-wide results and caveats: Later examination showed HLA-associated TCR beta chains had greater clonal expansion than equally common others. 164 TCR beta chains were listed as cytomegalovirus-associated.

Details on this clone: Its target is not known.

The PCR used 60 Vbeta and 13 Jbeta primers. Clones were read by immunoSEQ multiplex PCR, and TCRdb kept only the in-frame ones, dropping some. The table lists roughly 120,000 clones, around three quarters of them singletons, with about 2% in the top ten. Germline CDR1 is LNHDA and CDR2 is SQIVND (reference sequence). The ends lost 3 bases at V and 1 base at J; junction bases unmatched: 2. The CDR3 consists of 15 residues. This TCR was sampled from a young man in good health and CMV-seronegative. The chain uses TRBV19 and TRBJ2-3, with TRBD2 matching over 9 bases. The material sequenced was PBMCs. The CDR3 reads CASSIVAGGTDTQYF. The CDR3 DNA follows: TGTGCCAGTAGTATCGTAGCGGGGGGCACAGATACGCAGTATTTT.